These 3 T cell receptor beta chains originate from one sample sequenced in a study of blood T cell repertoires in COVID-19. Some clones are missing from TCRdb's copy, which holds only in-frame ones; the method was immunoSEQ multiplex PCR. The profile shows 88,000 or so clones, approximately 86% of them singletons. Source material: peripheral blood. The receptors were gathered from a man aged 55 to 70 with acute or convalescent COVID-19.

The CDR3 region has the DNA TGTGCCAGCAGCTTAACCAGGGGCCAGAACACTGAAGCTTTCTTT. Amino acids: CASSLTRGQNTEAFF. The rearrangement uses TRBV7-2 and TRBJ1-1, with D possibly being TRBD1 (6 bases). V lost 2 bases to trimming and J lost 1 base, with 11 bases between them. This CDR3 has 15 amino acids. Germline values: CDR1 SGHTA, CDR2 FQGNSA.

V gene TRBV7-9 combines with J gene TRBJ1-2; D unclear. This CDR3 contains 13 residues. Germline CDR1 reads SEHNR; CDR2 reads FQNEAQ (reference sequence). V was clipped by 1 base and J by 7 bases, with 10 bases between them. CDR3 residues: CASSLVVTSGYTF. The DNA for the CDR3 is TGTGCCAGCAGCTTAGTGGTGACAAGTGGCTACACCTTC.

This clone was picked up a small number of times. CDR3 coding DNA: TGTGCCAGCAGCCCGACTAGCGGGAACACCGGGGAGCTGTTTTTT. It encodes CASSPTSGNTGELFF. The V call is TRBV4-2, the J call TRBJ2-2; 9 bases line up with TRBD2. V lost 4 bases, J lost 1 base, and 1 base stayed unmatched. From germline, CDR1 is LGHNA and CDR2 YNFKEQ. The CDR3 has 15 amino acids.